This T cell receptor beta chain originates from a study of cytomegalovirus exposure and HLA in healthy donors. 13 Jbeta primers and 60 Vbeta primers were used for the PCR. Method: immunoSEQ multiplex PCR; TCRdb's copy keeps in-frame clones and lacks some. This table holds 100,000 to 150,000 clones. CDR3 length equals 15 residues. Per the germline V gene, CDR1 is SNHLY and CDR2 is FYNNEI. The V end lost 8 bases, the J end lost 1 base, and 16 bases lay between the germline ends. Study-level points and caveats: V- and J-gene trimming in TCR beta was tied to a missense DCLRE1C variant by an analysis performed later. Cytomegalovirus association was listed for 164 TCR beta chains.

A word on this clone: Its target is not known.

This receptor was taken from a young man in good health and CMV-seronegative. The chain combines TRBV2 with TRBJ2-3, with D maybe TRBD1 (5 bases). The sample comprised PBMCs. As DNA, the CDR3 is TGTGCCAGCTTAGATGATCAGGGTGGCACAGATACGCAGTATTTT. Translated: CASLDDQGGTDTQYF.